The 6 T cell receptor beta chains in this list originate from one sample, sequenced in a study of CD8+CD57+ T cells in acquired aplastic anemia (dated by TCRdb to between 2017 and 2018). The data were produced on an Illumina HiSeq 2000. Genomic DNA served as template for TCR beta VDJ combination and CDR3 sequence profiling. TCRdb redid the processing of the public reads, applying fastp at Q25 and MiXCR, and retained in-frame beta chains. Rows are unified per CDR3 protein, each entry keeping the most common DNA and genes. A total of 150,000 to 170,000 distinct CDR3 sequences appear in this sample, approximately 52% of them only once. The biggest ten clones account for less than 15% of the sample. Flow cytometry had shown CD8+CD57+ cell expansion in the patients selected for sequencing. What was sequenced was sorted CD4+, CD8+, or CD8+CD57+ T cells (not recorded which) from PBMCs. These receptors all stem from a human donor with aplastic anemia.

The chain combines TRBV2 with TRBJ2-3; TRBD2 matches 13 bases. V dropped 1 base and J dropped 3; count of bases not matched to a gene: 4. The CDR3 sequence is 17 residues long. From germline, CDR1 is SNHLY and CDR2 FYNNEI. The CDR3 DNA follows: TGTGCCAGCAGTGAAGAACTAGCGGGGGGGCGGACAGATACGCAGTATTTT. Translated, it gives CASSEELAGGRTDTQYF.

The rearrangement links TRBV19 to TRBJ2-7; TRBD2 aligns across 7 bases. The V and J ends lost 9 bases and 3 bases, in that order; junction bases with no gene match: 11. The CDR3 contains 14 residues. Germline CDR1 is LNHDA and CDR2 is SQIVND (reference sequence). CDR3 loop: CASRALGGNYEQYF. DNA for the CDR3: TGTGCCAGCCGAGCCTTGGGGGGGAACTACGAGCAGTACTTC. Complete variable domain (other parts from reference TRBV19 and TRBJ2-7): DGGITQSPKYLFRKEGQNVTLSCEQNLNHDAMYWYRQDPGQGLRLIYYSQIVNDFQKGDIAEGYSVSREKKESFPLTVTSAQKNPTAFYLCASRALGGNYEQYFGPGTRLTVT.

V usage is TRBV12-3 or TRBV12-4 and J usage is TRBJ2-7; TRBD1 matches 9 bases. The CDR3 extends over 15 amino acids. After removal of 5 bases from V and 4 bases from J, the junction contained 9 bases not matched to a gene. DNA of the CDR3: TGTGCCAGCAGTCCGGCAACGGGACAGGGATACGAGCAGTACTTC. Its protein is CASSPATGQGYEQYF.

This clonotype was observed at least ten times. V usage is TRBV12-3 or TRBV12-4 and J usage is TRBJ2-5; 10 positions match TRBD1. Trimming removed 5 bases from V and 5 bases from J; junction bases left unmatched: 11. The CDR3 has 16 amino acids. Here the CDR3 DNA reads TGTGCCAGCAGTCCGACCGGGACAGGGGAGGTGGAGACCCAGTACTTC. Translating it yields CASSPTGTGEVETQYF.

This clonotype was found a few times. This chain joins TRBV11-1 and TRBJ1-2, with TRBD1 matching over 8 bases. CDR3 length: 16 amino acids. Germline assignment: CDR1 SGHAT and CDR2 FQDESV (reference sequence). J gave up 6 bases and V 4 bases, and 13 bases lay outside the gene matches. The CDR3 DNA reads TGTGCCAGCAGCTCGGGGCCCTGGGGGGGACAGGATGGCTACACCTTC. Protein: CASSSGPWGGQDGYTF. Combining the CDR3 with reference TRBV11-1 and TRBJ1-2 gives the whole variable domain EAEVAQSPRYKITEKSQAVAFWCDPISGHATLYWYRQILGQGPELLVQFQDESVVDDSQLPKDRFSAERLKGVDSTLKIQPAELGDSAMYLCASSSGPWGGQDGYTFGSGTRLTVV.

J is TRBJ2-7 and V is TRBV3-1; 8 bases line up with TRBD1. Trimming took 0 bases from V and 4 from J; bases not matched to a gene: 8. There are 16 residues in the CDR3. The germline V gene has CDR1 LGHDT and CDR2 YNNKEL (reference sequence). The CDR3 spells CASSQEQGAAGYEQYF. The CDR3 DNA reads as TGTGCCAGCAGCCAAGAGCAGGGGGCGGCGGGGTACGAGCAGTACTTC.